Listed below are T cell receptor beta chains from one sample, sequenced in a study of blood T cell repertoires in COVID-19. Generated by immunoSEQ multiplex PCR, the TCRdb table keeps only in-frame clones and is missing some. Of about 69,000 clones listed, 80% to 90% are singletons. The source material was peripheral blood. The source of these receptors is a man younger than 45 with acute or convalescent COVID-19. Both conserved end residues are trimmed from each CDR3.

CDR3aa: ASSYSGTSGIDEQF
v_gene: TRBV6-2/TRBV6-3

CDR3aa: ASSQDRGRDIQY
v_gene: TRBV4-2

CDR3aa: ASSAGQGRGYT
v_gene: TRBV9

CDR3aa: ASSQDGGTSNEKLF
v_gene: TRBV4-2

CDR3aa: ATYTRGEVYGYT
v_gene: TRBV19

CDR3aa: ASSPGTGGFGKSYNEQF
v_gene: TRBV19

CDR3aa: AWSVLQGYGYT
v_gene: TRBV30

CDR3aa: ASSQDPGQSMATQY
v_gene: TRBV4-1

CDR3aa: ASSLRLAGDFNEQF
v_gene: TRBV5-4

CDR3aa: AWSIPWTSNTEAF
v_gene: TRBV30

CDR3aa: ASSPRLAGYTDTQY
v_gene: TRBV7-6

CDR3aa: ASSLAPLAGEEQF
v_gene: TRBV5-1

CDR3aa: ASSDAGGANTGELF
v_gene: TRBV10-1